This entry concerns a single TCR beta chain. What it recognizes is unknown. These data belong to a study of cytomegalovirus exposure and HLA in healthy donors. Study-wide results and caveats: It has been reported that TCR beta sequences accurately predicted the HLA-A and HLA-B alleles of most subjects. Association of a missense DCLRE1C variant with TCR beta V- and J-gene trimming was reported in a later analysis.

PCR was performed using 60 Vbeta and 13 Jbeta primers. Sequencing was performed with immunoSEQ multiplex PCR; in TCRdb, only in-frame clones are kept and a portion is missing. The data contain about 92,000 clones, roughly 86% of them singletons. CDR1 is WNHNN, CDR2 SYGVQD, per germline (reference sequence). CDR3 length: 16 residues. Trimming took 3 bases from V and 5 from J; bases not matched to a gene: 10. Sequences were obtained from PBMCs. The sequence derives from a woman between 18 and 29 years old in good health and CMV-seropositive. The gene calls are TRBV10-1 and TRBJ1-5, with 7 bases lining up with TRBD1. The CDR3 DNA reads TGCGCCAGCAGTGACCGGGACAGAGTCTCTTATCAGCCCCAGCATTTT. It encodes CASSDRDRVSYQPQHF.